The sequence of this T cell receptor beta chain was determined in a study of monozygotic twins with inflammatory bowel disease. TCRdb reprocessed the 5' RACE reads and reports one entry per CDR3 protein, with no DNA. The sample totals 210,000 or so distinct CDR3 sequences; its top ten clones hold roughly 7.1%. The CDR3 length is 15 residues. The sequencing sample was made of blood. This chain uses TRBV12-3 or TRBV12-4 with TRBJ1-5; with no DNA, the TCRdb D assignment of TRBD1 cannot be verified. The source is a human donor with ulcerative colitis or Crohn's disease, or a healthy co-twin of an affected twin (not recorded which). This CDR3 is CASSLRGPGDQPQHF.